This T cell receptor (beta chain) appears in the sequencing data of a study of low-dose radiotherapy and immunotherapy resistance in tumors. With TRAV- and TRBV-specific primers, first-strand cDNA was made, covering the alpha and beta chains. With a V-primer adapter and a constant-region primer, TCRs were amplified for roughly 20 PCR cycles. TCRdb used MiXCR to reprocess the reads, holding one entry per CDR3 protein. The table has 60,000 to 90,000 distinct CDR3 sequences, 31% seen once. Time point: before trial treatment. The V and J ends lost 0 bases and 7 bases, in that order; junction bases with no gene match: 0. Germline V gives CDR1 MGHRA, CDR2 YSYEKL. CDR3 length: 13 residues.

This clonotype originated in a female donor with ovarian cancer. This specimen consisted of PBMCs, obtained before treatment. The chain links TRBV4-1 to TRBJ2-1; the match to TRBD2 covers 7 bases. The chain's CDR3 is CASSQDGRNEQFF. CDR3 in DNA: TGCGCCAGCAGCCAAGACGGGAGGAATGAGCAGTTCTTC.